The next 10 T cell receptor beta chains were all read from a single sample in a study of OX40 agonist ivuxolimab in advanced cancers. The data were produced by immunoSEQ multiplex PCR, yet TCRdb's version contains in-frame clones alone and is incomplete. The sample comprises more than 95,000 clones, about 87% of which are singletons, and approximately 0.8% rests with the top ten. The sample in question was CD4+ or CD8+ T cells sorted from blood, obtained in a trial of the OX40 agonist ivuxolimab. The receptors stem from an adult with an advanced solid tumor such as melanoma, head and neck, liver or kidney cancer.

The chain couples TRBV7-9 to TRBJ2-4; D gene ambiguous. V dropped 1 base and J dropped 9 bases, with 10 bases sitting between them. Germline V gene data show CDR1 as SEHNR and CDR2 as FQNEAQ (reference sequence). This CDR3 region has 13 residues. This CDR3 reads CASSLEAPGIQYF. The CDR3 region has the DNA TGTGCCAGCAGCTTAGAGGCCCCAGGCATTCAGTACTTC.

The chain recombines TRBV15 with TRBJ2-5; no reliable D call. Germline CDR1 and CDR2: LNHNV and YYDKDF (reference sequence). The CDR3 covers 15 residues. Trimming took off 0 bases at V and 2 bases at J, with 10 bases between the two ends. Written as DNA, the CDR3 is TGTGCCACCAGCAGAGATAGCACAGCTCAAGAGACCCAGTACTTC. This gives the protein CATSRDSTAQETQYF.

The V and J genes are TRBV7-9 and TRBJ2-1; the match to TRBD2 covers 12 bases. Looked up from germline, CDR1 is SEHNR and CDR2 is FQNEAQ (reference sequence). J was trimmed by 7 bases and V by 5 bases; bases with no gene match: 9. This CDR3 has 16 amino acids. CDR3 bases: TGTGCCAGCAGCGACCACAGAGGACTAGCGGGGAATGAGCAGTTCTTC. Translated, it gives CASSDHRGLAGNEQFF.

The chain links TRBV7-2 to TRBJ2-2; possible D gene TRBD1, 5 bases. The CDR3 is 17 amino acids. Germline V gene lookup returns CDR1 SGHTA and CDR2 FQGNSA. V was clipped by 4 bases and J by 2 bases, with 17 bases between them. CDR3 protein: CASSSDSWTGNTGELFF. The CDR3 nucleotides are TGTGCCAGCAGCTCTGACAGTTGGACGGGCAACACCGGGGAGCTGTTTTTT.

The chain employs TRBV9 and TRBJ1-4; D not certain. Germline values: CDR1 SGDLS, CDR2 YYNGEE. Between the trimmed V and J ends, which lost 3 bases and 3 bases, there was a span of 9 bases. CDR3 length: 14 amino acids. In DNA form, the CDR3 reads TGTGCCAGCAGCGACCTGGGTCCTAATGAAAAACTGTTTTTT. The encoded protein is CASSDLGPNEKLFF.

This clone was counted a single time. The chain is built from TRBV15 and TRBJ2-7, with D perhaps matching TRBD2 (6 bases). Trimming pared 5 bases from V and 6 bases from J, leaving 17 bases between. Per germline, CDR1 LNHNV and CDR2 YYDKDF (reference sequence). This CDR3 is 14 amino acids long. The CDR3 coding sequence is TGTGCCACCAGCTCCCGACTAGTGGGTGCCGAGCAGTACTTC. It yields the protein CATSSRLVGAEQYF.

In DNA, the CDR3 is TGTGCCAGCAGCCCCTCGCGGGGTAACTATGGCTACACCTTC. This translates into CASSPSRGNYGYTF. The gene calls are TRBV7-2 and TRBJ1-2; D is ambiguous. Germline CDR1 is SGHTA and CDR2 is FQGNSA. V shed 5 bases and J shed 1 base, with 11 bases lying between them. CDR3 length: 14 residues.

The rearrangement joins TRBV4-1 to TRBJ2-7; 9 bases map to TRBD2. Per the germline V gene, CDR1 is MGHRA and CDR2 is YSYEKL. This CDR3 comprises 15 residues. V shed 2 bases and J 3 bases; nucleotides not matched to a gene: 5. CDR3 loop: CASSQTTSGIYEQYF. The CDR3 DNA is TGCGCCAGCAGCCAAACGACTAGCGGAATCTACGAGCAGTACTTC.

This chain uses TRBV19 with TRBJ2-3; 9 nucleotides match TRBD2. Unmatched junction bases numbered 2, after V lost 4 bases and J lost 0 bases. The CDR3 spans 15 residues. Germline CDR1 LNHDA, CDR2 SQIVND (reference sequence). CDR3 loop: CASSSTSGSTDTQYF. The CDR3, as DNA: TGTGCCAGTAGTAGTACTAGCGGGAGCACAGATACGCAGTATTTT.

This rearrangement joins TRBV5-5 to TRBJ2-3; 9 bases agree with TRBD1. The V segment lost 2 bases and the J segment 6 bases; nucleotides outside the gene matches: 7. From germline, CDR1 is SGHKS and CDR2 YYEKEE (reference sequence). CDR3 length: 15 amino acids. CDR3 sequence: CASSFGGTGQDTQYF. The CDR3, as DNA: TGTGCCAGCAGCTTTGGCGGGACAGGGCAGGATACGCAGTATTTT.